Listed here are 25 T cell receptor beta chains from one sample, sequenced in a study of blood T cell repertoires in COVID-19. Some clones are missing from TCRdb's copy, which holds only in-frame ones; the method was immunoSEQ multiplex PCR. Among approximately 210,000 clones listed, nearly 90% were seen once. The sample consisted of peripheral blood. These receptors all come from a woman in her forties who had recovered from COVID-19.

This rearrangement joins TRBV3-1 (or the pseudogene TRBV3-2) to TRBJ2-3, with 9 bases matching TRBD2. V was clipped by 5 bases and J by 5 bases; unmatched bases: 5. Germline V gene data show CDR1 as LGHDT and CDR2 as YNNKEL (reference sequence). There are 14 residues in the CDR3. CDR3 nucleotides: TGTGCCAGCAGCTCGGGACTAGCTATAGATACGCAGTATTTT. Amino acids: CASSSGLAIDTQYF.

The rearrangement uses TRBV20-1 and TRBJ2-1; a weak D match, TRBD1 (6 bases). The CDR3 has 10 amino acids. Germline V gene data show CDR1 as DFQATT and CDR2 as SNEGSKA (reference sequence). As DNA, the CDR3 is TGCAGCACAGGGAGATACGCGCAGTTCTTC. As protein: CSTGRYAQFF.

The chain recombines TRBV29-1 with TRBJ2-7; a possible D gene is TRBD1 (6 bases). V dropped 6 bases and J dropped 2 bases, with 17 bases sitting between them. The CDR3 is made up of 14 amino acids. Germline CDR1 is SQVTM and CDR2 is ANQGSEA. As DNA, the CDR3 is TGCAGCGTCGATGACAGGTCAGGGACCTACGAGCAGTACTTC. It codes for CSVDDRSGTYEQYF.

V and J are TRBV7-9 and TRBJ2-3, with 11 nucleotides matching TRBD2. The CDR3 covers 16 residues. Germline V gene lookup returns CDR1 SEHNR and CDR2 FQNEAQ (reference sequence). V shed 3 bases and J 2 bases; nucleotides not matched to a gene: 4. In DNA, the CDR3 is TGTGCCAGCAGCTTTAAACTAGCGGGAGTCACAGATACGCAGTATTTT. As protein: CASSFKLAGVTDTQYF.

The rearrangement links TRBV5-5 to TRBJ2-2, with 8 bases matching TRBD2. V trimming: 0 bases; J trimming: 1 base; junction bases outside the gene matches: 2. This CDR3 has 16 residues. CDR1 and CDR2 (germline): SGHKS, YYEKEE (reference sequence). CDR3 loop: CASSLVLAGNTGELFF. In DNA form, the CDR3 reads TGTGCCAGCAGCTTGGTTCTAGCGGGGAACACCGGGGAGCTGTTTTTT. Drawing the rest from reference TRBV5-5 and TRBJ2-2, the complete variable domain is DAGVTQSPTHLIKTRGQQVTLRCSPISGHKSVSWYQQVLGQGPQFIFQYYEKEERGRGNFPDRFSARQFPNYSSELNVNALLLGDSALYLCASSLVLAGNTGELFFGEGSRLTVL.

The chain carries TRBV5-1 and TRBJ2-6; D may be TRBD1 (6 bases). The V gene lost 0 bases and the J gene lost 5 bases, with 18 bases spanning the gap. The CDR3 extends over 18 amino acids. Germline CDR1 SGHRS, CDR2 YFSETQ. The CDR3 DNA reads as TGCGCCAGCAGCTTGGGCCCGGACAGATACGGAAGGGCCAACGTCCTGACTTTC. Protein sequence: CASSLGPDRYGRANVLTF.

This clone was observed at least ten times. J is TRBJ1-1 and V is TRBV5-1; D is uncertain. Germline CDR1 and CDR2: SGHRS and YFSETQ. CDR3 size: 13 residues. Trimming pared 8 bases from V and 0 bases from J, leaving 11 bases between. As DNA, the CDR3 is TGCGCCAGTCGAATAACTATGAACACTGAAGCTTTCTTT. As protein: CASRITMNTEAFF.

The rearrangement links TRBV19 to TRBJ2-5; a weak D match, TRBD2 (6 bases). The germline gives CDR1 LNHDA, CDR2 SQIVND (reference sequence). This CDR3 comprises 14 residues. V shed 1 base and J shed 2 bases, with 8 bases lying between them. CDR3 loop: CASSIGAGQETQYF. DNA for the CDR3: TGTGCCAGTAGTATAGGGGCGGGACAAGAGACCCAGTACTTC.

This CDR3 reads CAISLNEQFF. The CDR3 DNA reads as TGTGCCATCAGCCTGAATGAGCAGTTCTTC. This chain links TRBV10-3 with TRBJ2-1, with D unclear. This CDR3 comprises 10 residues. From germline, CDR1 is ENHRY and CDR2 SYGVKD. Trimming stripped 6 bases from V and 7 bases from J, with 4 bases between.

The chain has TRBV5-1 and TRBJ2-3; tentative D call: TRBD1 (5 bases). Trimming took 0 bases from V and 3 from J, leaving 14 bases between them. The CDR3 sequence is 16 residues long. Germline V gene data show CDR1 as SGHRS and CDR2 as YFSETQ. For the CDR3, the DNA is TGCGCCAGCAGCTTGGGACCAATGAAGGGGACAGATACGCAGTATTTT. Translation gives CASSLGPMKGTDTQYF. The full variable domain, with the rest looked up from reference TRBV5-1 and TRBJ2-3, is KAGVTQTPRYLIKTRGQQVTLSCSPISGHRSVSWYQQTPGQGLQFLFEYFSETQRNKGNFPGRFSGRQFSNSRSEMNVSTLELGDSALYLCASSLGPMKGTDTQYFGPGTRLTVL.

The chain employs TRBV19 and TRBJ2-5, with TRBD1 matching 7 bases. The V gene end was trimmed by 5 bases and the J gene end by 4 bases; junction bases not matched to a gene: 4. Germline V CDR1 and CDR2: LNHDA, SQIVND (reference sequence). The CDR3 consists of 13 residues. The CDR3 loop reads CASSWTGGETQYF. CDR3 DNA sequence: TGTGCCAGTAGTTGGACAGGAGGAGAGACCCAGTACTTC.

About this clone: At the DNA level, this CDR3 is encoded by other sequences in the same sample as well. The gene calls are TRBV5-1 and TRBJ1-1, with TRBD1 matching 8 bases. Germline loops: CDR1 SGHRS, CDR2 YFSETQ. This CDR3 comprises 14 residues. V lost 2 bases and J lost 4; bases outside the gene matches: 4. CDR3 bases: TGCGCCAGCAGCTTACGGACAGGGAGCACTGAAGCTTTCTTT. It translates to CASSLRTGSTEAFF.

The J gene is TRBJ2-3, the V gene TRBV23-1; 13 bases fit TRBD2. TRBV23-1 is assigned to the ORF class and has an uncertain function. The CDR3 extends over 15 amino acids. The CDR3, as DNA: TGCGTCCAGCCCCGTGGACTAGCGGGAGCAGATACGCAGTATTTT. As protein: CVQPRGLAGADTQYF.

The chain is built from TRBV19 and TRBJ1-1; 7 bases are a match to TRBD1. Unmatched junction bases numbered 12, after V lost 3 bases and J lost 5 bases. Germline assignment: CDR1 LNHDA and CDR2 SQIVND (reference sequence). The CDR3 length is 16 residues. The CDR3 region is CASSIETDRPRTEAFF. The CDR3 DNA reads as TGTGCCAGTAGTATCGAGACGGACAGGCCGCGTACTGAAGCTTTCTTT.

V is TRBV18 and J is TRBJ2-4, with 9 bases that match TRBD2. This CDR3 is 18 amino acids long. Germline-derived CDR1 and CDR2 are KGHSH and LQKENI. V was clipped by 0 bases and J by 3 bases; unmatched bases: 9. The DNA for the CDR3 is TGTGCCAGCTCACCACCGACTAGCGGAGAATGGGTCAAAAACATTCAGTACTTC. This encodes CASSPPTSGEWVKNIQYF.

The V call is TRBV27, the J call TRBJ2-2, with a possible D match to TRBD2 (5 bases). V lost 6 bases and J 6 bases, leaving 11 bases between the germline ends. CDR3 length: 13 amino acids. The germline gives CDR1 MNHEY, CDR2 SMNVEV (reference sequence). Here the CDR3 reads CASSGLYPGELFF. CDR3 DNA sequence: TGTGCCAGCAGCGGACTGTACCCCGGGGAGCTGTTTTTT.

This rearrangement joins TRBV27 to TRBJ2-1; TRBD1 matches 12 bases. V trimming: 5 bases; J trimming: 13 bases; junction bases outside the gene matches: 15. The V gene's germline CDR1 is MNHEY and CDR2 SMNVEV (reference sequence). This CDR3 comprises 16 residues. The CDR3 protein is CASSPRPGQGARLQFF. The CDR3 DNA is TGTGCCAGCAGTCCCAGACCGGGACAGGGGGCCCGGCTCCAGTTCTTC.

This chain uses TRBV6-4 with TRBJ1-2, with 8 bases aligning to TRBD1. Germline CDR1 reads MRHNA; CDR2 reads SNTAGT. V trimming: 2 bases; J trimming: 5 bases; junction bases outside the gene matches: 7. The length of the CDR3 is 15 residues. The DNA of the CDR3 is TGTGCCAGCAGTGACCGAGACAGGGGTCATTATGGCTACACCTTC. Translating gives CASSDRDRGHYGYTF.

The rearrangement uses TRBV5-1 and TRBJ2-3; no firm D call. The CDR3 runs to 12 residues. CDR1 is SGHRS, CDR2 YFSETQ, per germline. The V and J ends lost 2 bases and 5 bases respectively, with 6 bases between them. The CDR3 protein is CASSLARDTQYF. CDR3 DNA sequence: TGCGCCAGCAGCTTAGCTCGAGATACGCAGTATTTT.

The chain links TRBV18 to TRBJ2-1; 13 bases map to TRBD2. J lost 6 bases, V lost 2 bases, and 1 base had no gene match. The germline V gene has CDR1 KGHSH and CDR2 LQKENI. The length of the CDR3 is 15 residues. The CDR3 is CASSPTSGRANEQFF. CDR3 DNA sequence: TGTGCCAGCTCACCAACTAGCGGGAGGGCCAATGAGCAGTTCTTC. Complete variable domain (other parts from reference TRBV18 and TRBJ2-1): NAGVMQNPRHLVRRRGQEARLRCSPMKGHSHVYWYRQLPEEGLKFMVYLQKENIIDESGMPKERFSAEFPKEGPSILRIQQVVRGDSAAYFCASSPTSGRANEQFFGPGTRLTVL.

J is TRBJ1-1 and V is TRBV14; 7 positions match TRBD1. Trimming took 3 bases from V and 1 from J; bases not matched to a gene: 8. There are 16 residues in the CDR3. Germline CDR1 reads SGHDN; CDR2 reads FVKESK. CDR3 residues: CASSQSRQGKNTEAFF. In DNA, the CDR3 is TGTGCCAGCAGCCAGTCCAGACAGGGTAAGAACACTGAAGCTTTCTTT.

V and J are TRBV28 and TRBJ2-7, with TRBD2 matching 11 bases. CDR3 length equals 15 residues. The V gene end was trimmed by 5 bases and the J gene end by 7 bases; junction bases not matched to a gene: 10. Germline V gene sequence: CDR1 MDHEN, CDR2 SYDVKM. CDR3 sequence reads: CASSNVAGGPREQYF. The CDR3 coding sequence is TGTGCCAGCAGTAATGTAGCGGGAGGGCCGCGGGAGCAGTACTTC.

The CDR3 reads CASSSTRTDSYEQYF. CDR3 bases: TGTGCCAGCAGCTCCACCCGGACAGACTCCTACGAGCAGTACTTC. The genes are TRBV7-8 and TRBJ2-7; weak D call: TRBD1 (6 bases). Germline loops: CDR1 SGHVS, CDR2 FQNEAQ. V was cut by 4 bases and J by 0 bases, with 13 bases left in between. The CDR3 totals 15 residues.

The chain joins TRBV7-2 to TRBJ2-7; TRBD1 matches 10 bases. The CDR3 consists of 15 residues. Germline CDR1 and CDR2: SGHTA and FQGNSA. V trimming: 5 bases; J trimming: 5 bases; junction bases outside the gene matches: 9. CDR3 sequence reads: CASSPWTGGYHEQYF. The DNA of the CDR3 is TGTGCCAGCAGCCCCTGGACAGGGGGATATCACGAGCAGTACTTC.

The CDR3 region has the DNA TGTGCCAGCAGCTCCCGACAGGGCGCTTCACCCCTCCACTTT. Its translation is CASSSRQGASPLHF. The J gene is TRBJ1-6, the V gene TRBV7-9, with 7 bases aligning to TRBD1. CDR1 and CDR2 from the germline V gene are SEHNR and FQNEAQ (reference sequence). The junction had 6 bases not matched to a gene; V was cut back by 4 bases and J by 9 bases. The CDR3 covers 14 residues. The full variable domain, its missing parts supplied by reference TRBV7-9 and TRBJ1-6, is DTGVSQNPRHKITKRGQNVTFRCDPISEHNRLYWYRQTLGQGPEFLTYFQNEAQLEKSRLLSDRFSAERPKGSFSTLEIQRTEQGDSAMYLCASSSRQGASPLHFGNGTRLTVT.